This T cell receptor (beta chain) was captured in a study of cytomegalovirus exposure and HLA in healthy donors. Study-wide results and caveats: With later analysis, a missense DCLRE1C variant became linked to TCR beta V- and J-gene trimming. In a later analysis, common viral pathogens appeared linked to several of the most significant clusters. Based on reports, TCR beta sequences accurately predicted HLA-A and HLA-B alleles for most subjects.

The CDR3 extends over 13 amino acids. The J segment lost 3 bases and the V segment lost 8 bases, leaving 7 bases of the junction unmatched. Germline lookup yields CDR1 WSHSY and CDR2 SAAADI. The PCR had 60 Vbeta and 13 Jbeta primers. Produced via immunoSEQ multiplex PCR; TCRdb's table is partial and in-frame only. The sample has around 180,000 clones; 75% to 80% are singletons. About this clone itself: What it binds is unknown.

The source material was PBMCs. This receptor was identified in a woman aged 30 to 39 in good health and CMV-seropositive. The V and J genes are TRBV10-2 and TRBJ2-7; 7 bases match TRBD2. Written as DNA, the CDR3 is TGCGCCAGCGTGACTAGCCCCTTCTACGAGCAGTACTTC. It translates to CASVTSPFYEQYF.